Following are 16 T cell receptor beta chains from one sample sequenced in a study of blood T cell repertoires in COVID-19. Here immunoSEQ multiplex PCR was the method, and the copy in TCRdb shows in-frame clones only, minus some. This table has roughly 180,000 clones, approximately 80% appearing once. The material sequenced was peripheral blood. These receptors all stem from a human donor in a cohort sampled during active COVID-19.

With respect to this clone: Within the sample, other DNA sequences also encode this same CDR3. V is TRBV5-1 and J is TRBJ1-5, with 10 bases lining up with TRBD1. The germline CDR1 and CDR2 sequences are SGHRS and YFSETQ. V shed 0 bases, J shed 4 bases, and the junction held 1 base outside the gene matches. This CDR3 has 15 residues. In DNA form, the CDR3 reads TGCGCCAGCAGCTTGGGGACAGGGGGGAATCAGCCCCAGCATTTT. Translation gives CASSLGTGGNQPQHF.

This clone has just one count. This rearrangement joins TRBV28 to TRBJ1-1; D is uncertain. The germline CDR1 and CDR2 sequences are MDHEN and SYDVKM. The V gene lost 6 bases and the J gene lost 4 bases, with 12 bases spanning the gap. The CDR3 has 13 residues. The CDR3 DNA is TGTGCCAGCAGCACCCCGGGGTTCACTGAAGCTTTCTTT. It is translated as CASSTPGFTEAFF.

The V and J genes are TRBV7-2 and TRBJ1-5; 10 bases match TRBD1. The germline V gene encodes CDR1 SGHTA and CDR2 FQGNSA. Trimming cost V 5 bases and J 11 bases; bases outside gene matches: 3. CDR3 length: 12 amino acids. The CDR3 spells CASSGQGGAQHF. The DNA for the CDR3 is TGTGCCAGCAGCGGACAGGGGGGAGCCCAGCATTTT.

The chain uses TRBV5-6 and TRBJ1-3; D remains ambiguous. There are 14 residues in the CDR3. Deletions cut 0 bases from V and 4 bases from J, with 8 bases between. Germline CDR1 reads SGHDT; CDR2 reads YYEEEE. The CDR3 DNA sequence: TGTGCCAGCAGCTTGGTGGCAGGCGGAAACACCATATATTTT. As protein: CASSLVAGGNTIYF.

The rearrangement uses TRBV19 and TRBJ1-2, with TRBD1 matching 12 bases. V was pared by 5 bases and J by 4 bases, with 2 bases of the junction left unmatched. Germline-derived CDR1 and CDR2 are LNHDA and SQIVND (reference sequence). The CDR3 runs to 14 residues. In DNA form, the CDR3 reads TGTGCCAGTAGTGGGACAGGGGGCGGCTATGGCTACACCTTC. This sequence encodes CASSGTGGGYGYTF.

The chain is built from TRBV12-5 and TRBJ1-4, with TRBD1 matching over 8 bases. The J segment lost 6 bases and the V segment lost 6 bases, leaving 6 bases of the junction unmatched. The CDR3 is made up of 14 amino acids. Germline loops: CDR1 LGHNT, CDR2 FRNRAP. DNA of the CDR3: TGTGCTAGTGGCCAAGGACAGGGTGATGAAAAACTGTTTTTT. Protein product: CASGQGQGDEKLFF.

V is TRBV4-1 and J is TRBJ1-3, with D possibly TRBD1 on 5 matching bases. CDR1 MGHRA and CDR2 YSYEKL come from the germline V gene. Trimming removed 0 bases at V and 3 bases at J, with 9 bases between. This CDR3 has 15 residues. CDR3 in amino acids: CASSQDRVDGNTIYF. The CDR3 nucleotides are TGCGCCAGCAGCCAAGACAGGGTTGATGGAAACACCATATATTTT.

This clone was found a few times. The rearrangement joins TRBV5-6 to TRBJ2-1; 9 bases line up with TRBD1. Germline CDR1 SGHDT, CDR2 YYEEEE. The CDR3 totals 16 residues. Germline trimming cut 1 base from V and 0 bases from J; bases unmatched to any gene: 2. The CDR3 DNA reads TGTGCCAGCAGCTTGAGGACAGGGGACTCCTACAATGAGCAGTTCTTC. Its translation: CASSLRTGDSYNEQFF.

The sample holds one count of this clone. The chain carries TRBV5-1 and TRBJ1-5; no reliable D call. From germline, CDR1 is SGHRS and CDR2 YFSETQ. Trimming took 1 base from V and 4 from J, leaving 6 bases between them. CDR3 length equals 13 residues. CDR3 in DNA: TGCGCCAGCAGCTTGACGAGGAATCAGCCCCAGCATTTT. Its protein product is CASSLTRNQPQHF.

This chain links TRBV19 with TRBJ2-7; unclear D gene. The CDR3 covers 13 residues. Germline CDR1 and CDR2: LNHDA and SQIVND (reference sequence). Trimming removed 5 bases from V and 3 bases from J, with 11 bases in between. CDR3 sequence: CASSLTANYEQYF. In DNA, the CDR3 is TGTGCCAGTAGTCTAACCGCAAACTACGAGCAGTACTTC.

The gene calls are TRBV6-1 and TRBJ2-7; 13 bases are shared with TRBD2. The trim removed 2 bases at V and 4 bases at J, leaving 29 bases unmatched. This CDR3 comprises 24 residues. The germline V gene encodes CDR1 MNHNS and CDR2 SASEGT. The CDR3 reads CASSERSFQIGTSGVSNRIYEQYF. As DNA, the CDR3 is TGTGCCAGCAGTGAACGTTCTTTTCAAATCGGGACTAGCGGGGTATCAAACAGAATTTACGAGCAGTACTTC.

This clone occurred a few times. This chain links TRBV6-5 with TRBJ2-7, with D tentatively TRBD1 (5 bases). Trimming stripped 8 bases from V and 3 bases from J, with 8 bases between. Germline V gene sequence: CDR1 MNHEY, CDR2 SVGAGI. The CDR3 loop spans 11 amino acids. CDR3 amino acids: CASQGNYEQYF. CDR3 DNA: TGTGCCAGCCAGGGAAACTACGAGCAGTACTTC.

This clone was seen only a few times. V usage is TRBV5-4 and J usage is TRBJ1-2; D unclear. Germline V gene sequence: CDR1 SGHNT, CDR2 YYREEE (reference sequence). V shed 0 bases and J shed 2 bases, with 5 bases lying between them. The CDR3 totals 13 residues. This CDR3 is CASSLERNYGYTF. The CDR3 DNA reads TGTGCCAGCAGCTTGGAGAGGAACTATGGCTACACCTTC.

This chain connects TRBV5-4 to TRBJ2-5; 10 bases agree with TRBD1. V dropped 0 bases and J dropped 3; count of bases not matched to a gene: 2. This CDR3 has 15 residues. Per the germline V gene, CDR1 is SGHNT and CDR2 is YYREEE (reference sequence). The CDR3 protein is CASSLAGTGEETQYF. DNA of the CDR3: TGTGCCAGCAGCTTGGCTGGGACAGGGGAAGAGACCCAGTACTTC.

V is TRBV3-1 (or the pseudogene TRBV3-2) and J is TRBJ2-7; 8 bases align to TRBD1. The CDR3 contains 15 residues. V was clipped by 0 bases and J by 3 bases; unmatched bases: 4. CDR1 and CDR2 from the germline V gene are LGHDT and YNNKEL (reference sequence). CDR3 in amino acids: CASSQELGTGYEQYF. Written as DNA, the CDR3 is TGTGCCAGCAGCCAAGAACTTGGGACAGGCTACGAGCAGTACTTC.

J is TRBJ1-2 and V is TRBV10-3; unclear D gene. This CDR3 is 12 amino acids long. The ends were cut back, 8 bases at V and 1 base at J, with 8 bases in the middle. Germline lookup yields CDR1 ENHRY and CDR2 SYGVKD. Written as DNA, the CDR3 is TGTGCCATCTGGAACAGTAACTATGGCTACACCTTC. Amino acid sequence: CAIWNSNYGYTF.